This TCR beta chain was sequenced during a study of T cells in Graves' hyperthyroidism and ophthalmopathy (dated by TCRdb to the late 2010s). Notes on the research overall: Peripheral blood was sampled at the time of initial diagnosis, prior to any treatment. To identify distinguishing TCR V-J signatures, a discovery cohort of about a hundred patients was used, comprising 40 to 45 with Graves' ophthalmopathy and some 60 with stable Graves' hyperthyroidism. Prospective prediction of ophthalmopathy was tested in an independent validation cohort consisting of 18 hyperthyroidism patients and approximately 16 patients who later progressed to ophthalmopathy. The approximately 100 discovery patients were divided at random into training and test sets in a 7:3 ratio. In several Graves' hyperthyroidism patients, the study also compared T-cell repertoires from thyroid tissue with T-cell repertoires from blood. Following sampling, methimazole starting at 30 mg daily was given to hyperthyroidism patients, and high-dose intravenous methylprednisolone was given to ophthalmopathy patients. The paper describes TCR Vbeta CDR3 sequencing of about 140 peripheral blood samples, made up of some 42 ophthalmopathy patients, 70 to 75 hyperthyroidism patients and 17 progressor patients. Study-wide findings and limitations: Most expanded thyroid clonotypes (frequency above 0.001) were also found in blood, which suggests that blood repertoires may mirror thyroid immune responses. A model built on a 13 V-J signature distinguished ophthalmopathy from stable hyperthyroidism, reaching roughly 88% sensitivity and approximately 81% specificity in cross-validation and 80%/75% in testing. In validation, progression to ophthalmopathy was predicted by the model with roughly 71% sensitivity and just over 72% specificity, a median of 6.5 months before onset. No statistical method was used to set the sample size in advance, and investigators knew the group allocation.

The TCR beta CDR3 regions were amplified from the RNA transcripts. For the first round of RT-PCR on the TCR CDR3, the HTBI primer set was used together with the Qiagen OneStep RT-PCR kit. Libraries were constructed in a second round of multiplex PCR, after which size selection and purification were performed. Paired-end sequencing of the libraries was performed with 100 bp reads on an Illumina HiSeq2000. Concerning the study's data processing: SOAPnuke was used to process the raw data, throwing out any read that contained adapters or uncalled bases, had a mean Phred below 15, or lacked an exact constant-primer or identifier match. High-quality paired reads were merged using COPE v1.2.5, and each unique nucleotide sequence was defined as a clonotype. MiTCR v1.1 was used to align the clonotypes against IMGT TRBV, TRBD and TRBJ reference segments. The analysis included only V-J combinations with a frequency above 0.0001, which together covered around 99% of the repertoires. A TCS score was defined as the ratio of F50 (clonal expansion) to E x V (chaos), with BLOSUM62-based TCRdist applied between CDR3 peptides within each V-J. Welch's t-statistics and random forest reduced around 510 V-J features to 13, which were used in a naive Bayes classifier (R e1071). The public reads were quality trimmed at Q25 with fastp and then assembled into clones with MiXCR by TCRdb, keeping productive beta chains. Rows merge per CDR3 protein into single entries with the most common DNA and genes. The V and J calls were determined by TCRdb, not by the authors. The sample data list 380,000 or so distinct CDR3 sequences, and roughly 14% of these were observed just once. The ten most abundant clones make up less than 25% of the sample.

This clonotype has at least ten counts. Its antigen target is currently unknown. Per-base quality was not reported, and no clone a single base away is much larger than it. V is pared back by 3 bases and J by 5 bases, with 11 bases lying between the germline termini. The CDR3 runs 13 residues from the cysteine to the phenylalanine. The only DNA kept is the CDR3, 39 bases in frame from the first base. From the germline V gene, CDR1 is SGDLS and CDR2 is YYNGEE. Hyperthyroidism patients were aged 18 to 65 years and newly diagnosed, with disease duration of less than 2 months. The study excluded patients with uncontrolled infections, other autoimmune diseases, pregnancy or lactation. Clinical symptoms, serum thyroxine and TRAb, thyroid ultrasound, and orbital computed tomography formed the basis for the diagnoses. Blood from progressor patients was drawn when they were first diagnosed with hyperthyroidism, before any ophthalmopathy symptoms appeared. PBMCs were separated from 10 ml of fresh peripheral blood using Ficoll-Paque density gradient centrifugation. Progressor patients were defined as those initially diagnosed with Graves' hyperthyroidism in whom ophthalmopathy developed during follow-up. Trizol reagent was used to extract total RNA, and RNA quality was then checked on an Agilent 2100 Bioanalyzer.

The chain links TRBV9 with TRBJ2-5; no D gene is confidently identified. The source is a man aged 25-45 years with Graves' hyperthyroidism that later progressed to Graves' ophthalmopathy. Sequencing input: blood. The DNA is TGTGCCAGCAGCGGGCCCACTTTGGAGACCCAGTACTTC. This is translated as CASSGPTLETQYF.